This TCR beta chain originates from a study of regulatory T cells in long-lasting Graves disease. Trimming took 7 bases from V and 5 from J; bases not matched to a gene: 10. The CDR3 has 14 residues. CDR1 is SQVTM, CDR2 ANQGSEA, per germline. General study results and limits: TCR diversity was lower in persistent Graves' patients than in newly diagnosed ones. Limited sample numbers may have lowered accuracy.

This clonotype was recorded many times. What it binds is not known. Sample time point: persistent/refractory GD, antithyroid drugs over 5 years with positive TRAb. The TCR library was made from RNA that had been extracted from PBMCs in TRIzol. Blood from the periphery, 8 to 9.5 milliliters in all, was drawn into EDTA tubes. Arm-PCR with iRepertoire HTBI primers amplified the CDR3 regions for these TCR beta libraries. Original analysis: Sequenced samples collectively carried around 60 TRBV and about 15 TRBJ segments. TCRdb analysed the multiplex PCR reads with MiXCR anew, one entry per CDR3 protein. TCRdb, rather than the study authors, made the V and J calls. The sample has about 290,000 distinct CDR3 sequences, roughly a fifth seen once.

The material was peripheral blood mononuclear cells (PBMCs), obtained when the disease was refractory, from a patient treated with antithyroid drugs. The source is a female donor with Graves disease. The chain combines TRBV29-1 with TRBJ2-5; 10 nucleotides align to TRBD1. CDR3 region: CSAIRGQGHETQYF. Written as DNA, the CDR3 is TGCAGCGCAATACGGGGACAGGGGCATGAGACCCAGTACTTC.